Below, 17 T cell receptor beta chains from the same sample are listed, as sequenced in a study of OX40 agonist ivuxolimab in advanced cancers. The protocol was immunoSEQ multiplex PCR, while the TCRdb copy is restricted to in-frame clones and leaves out a portion. Of about 79,000 clones in the sample, more than 90% were seen once. This specimen was CD4+ or CD8+ T cells sorted from blood, taken in a trial of the OX40 agonist ivuxolimab. These receptors came from an adult with an advanced solid tumor such as melanoma, head and neck, liver or kidney cancer.

The J gene is TRBJ1-2, the V gene TRBV4-2; D not certain. The CDR3 runs to 13 residues. Deletions cut 1 base from V and 6 bases from J, with 9 bases between. Germline V gives CDR1 LGHNA, CDR2 YNFKEQ. The CDR3 here is CASSQAGMDGYTF. CDR3 DNA: TGTGCCAGCAGCCAAGCGGGAATGGATGGCTACACCTTC.

V gene TRBV30 combines with J gene TRBJ2-5; D gene uncertain. The CDR3 is 12 amino acids. From germline, CDR1 is GTSNPN and CDR2 SVGIG (reference sequence). The ends were cut back, 1 base at V and 0 bases at J, with 3 bases in the middle. The CDR3 loop reads CAWSADQETQYF. The CDR3 nucleotides are TGTGCCTGGAGTGCCGACCAAGAGACCCAGTACTTC.

This chain links TRBV19 with TRBJ2-6; D possibly corresponds to TRBD2 (6 bases). The CDR3 spans 18 residues. V gave up 3 bases and J gave up 2 bases, with 17 bases separating them. Germline V gives CDR1 LNHDA, CDR2 SQIVND (reference sequence). CDR3 sequence reads: CASSILHRGLAGANVLTF. The CDR3, as DNA: TGTGCCAGTAGTATCCTCCATCGGGGGTTGGCTGGGGCCAACGTCCTGACTTTC.

This rearrangement joins TRBV18 to TRBJ2-3, with 9 bases lining up with TRBD2. The CDR3 totals 17 residues. Germline V gene data show CDR1 as KGHSH and CDR2 as LQKENI. Losses at the gene ends were 3 bases for V and 2 bases for J; bases not matched to a gene: 9. CDR3 protein: CASSPLKTSGYTDTQYF. Written as DNA, the CDR3 is TGTGCCAGCTCACCTCTTAAGACTAGCGGTTACACAGATACGCAGTATTTT.

The rearrangement links TRBV5-1 to TRBJ2-7; 10 nucleotides align to TRBD2. The germline V gene encodes CDR1 SGHRS and CDR2 YFSETQ. V was pared by 4 bases and J by 4 bases, with 5 bases of the junction left unmatched. The CDR3 has 14 residues. The CDR3 sequence: CASSPKGLAYEQYF. CDR3 nucleotides: TGCGCCAGCAGCCCAAAGGGACTAGCGTACGAGCAGTACTTC.

V gene TRBV15 combines with J gene TRBJ2-1; 13 nucleotides agree with TRBD2. This CDR3 is 16 amino acids long. Germline V gives CDR1 LNHNV, CDR2 YYDKDF (reference sequence). The J segment lost 6 bases and the V segment lost 5 bases, leaving 7 bases of the junction unmatched. The CDR3 DNA is TGTGCCACCAGCGCCCGGACTAGCGGGAGACTCAATGAGCAGTTCTTC. Its translation is CATSARTSGRLNEQFF.

About this clone itself: This same CDR3 is encoded by further DNA sequences in the sample. The gene calls are TRBV27 and TRBJ2-7; 7 nucleotides align to TRBD2. The CDR3 covers 14 residues. Unmatched junction bases numbered 8, after V lost 6 bases and J lost 3 bases. Germline V gene lookup returns CDR1 MNHEY and CDR2 SMNVEV (reference sequence). The CDR3: CASRTGLAGYEQYF. The CDR3 coding sequence is TGTGCCAGCAGGACGGGGTTAGCGGGCTACGAGCAGTACTTC.

This chain links TRBV2 with TRBJ2-2; weak D call: TRBD2 (5 bases). V was cut by 6 bases and J by 4 bases, with 9 bases left in between. The CDR3 runs 13 residues. CDR1 and CDR2 from the germline V gene are SNHLY and FYNNEI. CDR3 nucleotide sequence: TGTGCCAGCAGAGGAACTAGCACCGGGGAGCTGTTTTTT. It encodes CASRGTSTGELFF.

This clone was seen a handful of times. This sequence joins TRBV19 and TRBJ1-2, with 11 positions matching TRBD1. The V segment lost 3 bases and the J segment 5 bases; nucleotides outside the gene matches: 5. The CDR3 is 15 amino acids. Germline lookup yields CDR1 LNHDA and CDR2 SQIVND (reference sequence). The CDR3 DNA reads TGTGCCAGTAGTATGATGGGACAGGGGGAATATGGCTACACCTTC. This gives the protein CASSMMGQGEYGYTF.

The chain couples TRBV28 to TRBJ1-1; no clear D gene. V lost 6 bases and J 2 bases, leaving 7 bases between the germline ends. The CDR3 runs 12 residues. The germline gives CDR1 MDHEN, CDR2 SYDVKM. CDR3 nucleotide sequence: TGTGCCAGCAGATCCCCCAACACTGAAGCTTTCTTT. Translation: CASRSPNTEAFF.

This chain joins TRBV5-1 and TRBJ2-1, with 12 nucleotides matching TRBD2. From germline, CDR1 is SGHRS and CDR2 YFSETQ. This CDR3 has 15 residues. V lost 0 bases to trimming and J lost 8 bases; unmatched junction nucleotides: 3. CDR3 DNA: TGCGCCAGCAGCTTGGGGCTAGCGGGAGGGGATGAGCAGTTCTTC. Its protein is CASSLGLAGGDEQFF.

The J gene is TRBJ2-4, the V gene TRBV28; no clear D. Germline CDR1 MDHEN, CDR2 SYDVKM. V lost 4 bases to trimming and J lost 0 bases, with 10 bases between them. This CDR3 has 15 residues. CDR3 in amino acids: CASSSGVLAKNIQYF. The CDR3 bases are TGTGCCAGCAGTTCAGGTGTTCTAGCCAAAAACATTCAGTACTTC.

The rearrangement links TRBV19 to TRBJ2-1; 11 nucleotides align to TRBD1. The ends lost 4 bases at V and 4 bases at J; junction bases unmatched: 9. Per the germline V gene, CDR1 is LNHDA and CDR2 is SQIVND (reference sequence). This CDR3 region has 17 residues. CDR3: CASSTRRTGGLYNEQFF. CDR3 nucleotide sequence: TGTGCCAGTAGTACCAGAAGGACAGGGGGCCTGTACAATGAGCAGTTCTTC.

The rearrangement uses TRBV29-1 and TRBJ1-4; D is unclear. Germline CDR1 and CDR2: SQVTM and ANQGSEA. This CDR3 has 13 residues. V lost 4 bases, J lost 8 bases, and 14 bases lay in between. The CDR3 spells CSVAGSQLEKLFF. The CDR3 nucleotides read TGCAGCGTTGCAGGCAGTCAGCTCGAAAAACTGTTTTTT.

The chain links TRBV5-1 to TRBJ1-5; perhaps TRBD1 as D (5 bases). V gave up 4 bases and J gave up 4 bases, with 12 bases separating them. The CDR3 has 14 residues. CDR1 and CDR2 (germline): SGHRS, YFSETQ. CDR3 sequence: CASSAGTANQPQHF. The CDR3 DNA is TGCGCCAGCAGCGCAGGGACCGCGAATCAGCCCCAGCATTTT.

The genes are TRBV18 and TRBJ2-7; 8 bases match TRBD1. The CDR3 totals 15 residues. Losses at the gene ends were 4 bases for V and 0 bases for J; bases not matched to a gene: 5. The germline gives CDR1 KGHSH, CDR2 LQKENI. The CDR3 region is CASSRTGQVSYEQYF. The CDR3 DNA reads as TGTGCCAGCTCACGGACGGGACAGGTCTCCTACGAGCAGTACTTC.

V and J are TRBV7-9 and TRBJ1-1, with D unclear. The CDR3 spans 13 residues. V gave up 1 base and J gave up 7 bases, with 10 bases separating them. Germline assignment: CDR1 SEHNR and CDR2 FQNEAQ (reference sequence). CDR3 in amino acids: CASSLVNAREAFF. As DNA, the CDR3 is TGTGCCAGCAGCTTAGTGAATGCCCGTGAAGCTTTCTTT.